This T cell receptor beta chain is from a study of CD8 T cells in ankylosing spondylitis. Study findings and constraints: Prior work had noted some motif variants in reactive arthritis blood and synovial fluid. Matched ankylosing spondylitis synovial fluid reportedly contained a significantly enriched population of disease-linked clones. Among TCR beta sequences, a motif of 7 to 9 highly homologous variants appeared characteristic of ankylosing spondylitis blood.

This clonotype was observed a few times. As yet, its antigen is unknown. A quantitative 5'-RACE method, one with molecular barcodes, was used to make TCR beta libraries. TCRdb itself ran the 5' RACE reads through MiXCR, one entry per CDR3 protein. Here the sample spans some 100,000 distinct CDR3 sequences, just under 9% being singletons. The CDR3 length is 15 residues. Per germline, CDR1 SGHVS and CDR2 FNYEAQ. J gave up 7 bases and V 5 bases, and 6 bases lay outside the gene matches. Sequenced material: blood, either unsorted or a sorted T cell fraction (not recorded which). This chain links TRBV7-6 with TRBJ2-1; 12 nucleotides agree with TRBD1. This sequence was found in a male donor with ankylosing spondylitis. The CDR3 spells CASSGTGGRGNEQFF. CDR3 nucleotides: TGTGCCAGCAGCGGGACAGGGGGCCGGGGGAATGAGCAGTTCTTC.